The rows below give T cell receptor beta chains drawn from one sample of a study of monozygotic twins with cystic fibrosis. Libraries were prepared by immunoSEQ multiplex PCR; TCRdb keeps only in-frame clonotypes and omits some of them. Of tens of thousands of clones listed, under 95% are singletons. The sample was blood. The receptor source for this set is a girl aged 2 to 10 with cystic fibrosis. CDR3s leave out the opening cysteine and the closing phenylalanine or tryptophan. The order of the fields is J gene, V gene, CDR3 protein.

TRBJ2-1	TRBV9	ASSWAPQAGNNEQF
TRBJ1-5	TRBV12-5	ASGGDGNQPQH
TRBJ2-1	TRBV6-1	ASVGWASSYNEQF
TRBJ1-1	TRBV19	ASSFAGENTEAF
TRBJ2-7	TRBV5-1	ASSSGQTGAYEQY
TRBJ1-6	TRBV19	ASSMVSSYNSPLH
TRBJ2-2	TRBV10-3	AISESEPGELF
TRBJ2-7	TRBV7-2	ASSQSSYEQY
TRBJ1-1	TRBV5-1	ASSNGHGAEAF
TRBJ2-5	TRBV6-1	ASSEALAGVEETQY
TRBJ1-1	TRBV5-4	ASSKYPGQTEAF
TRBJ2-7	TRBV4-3	ASSQGTQGSGSYEQY
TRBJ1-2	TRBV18	ASSPRTGINYGYT
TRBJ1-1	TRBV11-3	ASSLGVQGVNTEAF
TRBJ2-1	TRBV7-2	ASSLEVLAGRYNEQF
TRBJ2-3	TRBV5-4	ASSLGLAGGSDTQY
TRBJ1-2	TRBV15	ATSRVPGQAVYGYT
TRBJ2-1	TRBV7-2	ASSPRLAYNEQF
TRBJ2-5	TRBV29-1	SVEVTSGGTPRAAQY
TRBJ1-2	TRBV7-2	ASSAGQGVSGYT
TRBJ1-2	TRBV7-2	ASSLARHDYGYT
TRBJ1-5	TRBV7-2	ASSPDSSNQPQH
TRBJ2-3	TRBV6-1	ASSGRLVASTDTQY
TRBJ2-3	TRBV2	ASSVAGGSTDTQY
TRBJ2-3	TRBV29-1	SVSRGGDTDTQY
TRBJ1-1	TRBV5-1	ASSSDRGQVTKGWNTEAF
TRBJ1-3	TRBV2	ASSVDISGNTIY
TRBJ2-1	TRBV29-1	SVGINNEQF
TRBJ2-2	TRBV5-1	ASGTLANTGELF
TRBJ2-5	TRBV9	ASTAGTLLETQY
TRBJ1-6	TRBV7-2	ASSSDRDNSPLH
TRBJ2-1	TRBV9	ASSPRQAFNNEQF
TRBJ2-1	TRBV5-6	ASKRDFEQF
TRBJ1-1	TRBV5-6	ASFSRRGTEAF
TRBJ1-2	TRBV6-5	ASNINGQGGYGYT
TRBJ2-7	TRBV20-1	SARDQVEQY
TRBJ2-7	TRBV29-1	SAMSGTGSYEQY
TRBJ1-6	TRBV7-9	ASSLGGDNSPLH
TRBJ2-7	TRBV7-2	ASSLRQAPNYEQY
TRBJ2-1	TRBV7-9	ASSLPLETGSYNEQF
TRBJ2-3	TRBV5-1	ASTEDGGTDTQY
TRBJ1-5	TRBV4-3	ASSQAVGAQPQH
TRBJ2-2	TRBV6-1	ASIEAADTGELF
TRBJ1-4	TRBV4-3	ASSQDTWDRANEKLF
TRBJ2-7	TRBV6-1	ASSEHTSGVREQY
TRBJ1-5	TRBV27	ASSSRTGLNQPQH
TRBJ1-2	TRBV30	AWITANYGYT
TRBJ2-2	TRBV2	ASSRTALTTGELF
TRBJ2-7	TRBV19	ASSPTGLREQY
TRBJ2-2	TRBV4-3	ASSQEPGVENTGELF
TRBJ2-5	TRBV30	AWSVLAGEETQY
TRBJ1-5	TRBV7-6	ASSLGRGGNQPQH
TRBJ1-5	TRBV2	ASIARLNQPQH
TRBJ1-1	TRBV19	ASTKTRQGMNTEAF
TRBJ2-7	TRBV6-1	ASSETNSGTYEQY
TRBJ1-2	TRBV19	ASSMARADYGYT
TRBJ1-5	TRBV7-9	ASSNPDSVLPNQPQH